This TCR beta chain was identified during a study of CD8 T cells in Susac syndrome. The CDR3 is made up of 14 amino acids. V lost 2 bases to trimming and J lost 4 bases, with 8 bases between them. Germline V gene lookup returns CDR1 SGHDN and CDR2 FVKESK. Random hexamers were used to reverse transcribe roughly 0.45 to 1 ug of RNA. TCRdb reprocessed the immunoSEQ multiplex PCR reads with MiXCR, giving one entry per CDR3 protein. The sample lists 100,000 to 150,000 distinct CDR3 sequences, over 85% seen once, with around 0.087% in the top ten. Sequences were obtained from CD4+ T cells from PBMCs. This chain links TRBV14 with TRBJ2-2; D is unresolved. This TCR came from a human donor in good health. The CDR3 protein is CASSQLAATGELFF. DNA for the CDR3: TGTGCCAGCAGCCAACTGGCGGCCACCGGGGAGCTGTTTTTT.